The TCR beta chain described here comes from a study of T cell repertoires in cytomegalovirus infection. At the level of the study: HLA-B-restricted CMV epitopes that are well studied were used alongside recently identified HLA-C-restricted ones. Through public TCR beta signatures, both CMV infection and matching HLA type were indicated. General study points: Across the ex vivo response, the dominant clonotypes were HLA-C-restricted CMV-specific TCR beta clonotypes. CMV carriers with the relevant HLA were identified by cumulative public TCR beta family frequency.

TCRdb fed the reads into MiXCR, producing one record per CDR3 protein. The sample records around 710,000 distinct CDR3 sequences, about 27% being singletons. CDR1 and CDR2 (germline): MNHNS, SASEGT. The V gene lost 7 bases and the J gene lost 2 bases, with 18 bases spanning the gap. The CDR3 runs to 15 residues. As regards this clonotype: What it recognizes is unknown.

This receptor was taken from a human donor in good health (CMV status not recorded). Some clones in this sample may be carry-over from other donors' samples. This specimen was cultured CD8+ T cells from PBMCs, taken from culture after CMV antigen stimulation. V is TRBV6-1 and J is TRBJ2-7; D is perhaps TRBD1 or TRBD2 (5 bases each). CDR3 nucleotides: TGTGCCAGCACCGAGGGGATTCAAGCGCCCTACGAGCAGTACTTC. The encoded protein is CASTEGIQAPYEQYF.